This TCR beta chain is drawn from a study of early T cells in non-severe SARS-CoV-2 infection. Across the study: The sequenced material was bulk RNA from unsorted whole blood, and its chains were unpaired.

This CDR3 region has 13 residues. The germline gives CDR1 SGHTA, CDR2 FQGNSA. With 2 bases removed from V and 6 bases from J, the gap between germline ends came to 10 bases. One entry per CDR3 protein results from TCRdb running MiXCR on the 5' RACE reads. The table records tens of thousands of distinct CDR3 sequences, 8% to 11% of them present only once. This clonotype was detected ten times or more. This chain connects TRBV7-2 to TRBJ1-1, with D perhaps matching TRBD1 (5 bases). The sequence was obtained from an adult who was a healthcare worker with PCR-confirmed SARS-CoV-2 infection or an uninfected control (not recorded which). The sequencing input was whole blood. DNA for the CDR3: TGTGCCAGCAGCTTACAGGGAGGCGCTGAAGCTTTCTTT. This encodes CASSLQGGAEAFF.